The clone carrying this T cell receptor beta chain was found many times. What it binds is not known. This record belongs to a study of spatial heterogeneity in lung cancer. Study summary: Consistently, beta-chain sequences turned up in larger numbers than alpha-chain sequences did. Overall study findings and caveats: At tumor resection, ubiquitous expanded TCRs were detected in blood more often than later.

This CDR3 has 14 amino acids. Per germline, CDR1 MDHEN and CDR2 SYDVKM. V gave up 7 bases and J gave up 13 bases; unmatched junction bases: 15. Time point in this sample: sample taken at primary tumor resection. Donation came from about 72 patients with untreated early-stage non-small cell lung cancer. A distinct unique molecular identifier was carried by each TCR cDNA molecule. MiXCR, run by TCRdb on the 5' RACE reads, gives a single entry per CDR3 protein. The repertoire holds roughly 23,000 distinct CDR3 sequences, with about 4.4% as singletons. The chain employs TRBV28 and TRBJ2-1; 8 bases fit TRBD1. The sequence derives from a male donor with early-stage non-small cell lung cancer. The specimen was PBMCs, collected at surgery. For the CDR3, the DNA is TGTGCCAGCACCCCGGACAGGGCGAGAGCGGCACAGTTCTTC. Protein product: CASTPDRARAAQFF. The full variable domain, its missing parts supplied by reference TRBV28 and TRBJ2-1, is DVKVTQSSRYLVKRTGEKVFLECVQDMDHENMFWYRQDPGLGLRLIYFSYDVKMKEKGDIPEGYSVSREKKERFSLILESASTNQTSMYLCASTPDRARAAQFFGPGTRLTVL.